These 8 T cell receptor beta chains originate from one sample sequenced in a study of response to subunit inactivated influenza vaccine. TCRdb redid the calling of the RT-PCR reads with MiXCR, one entry per CDR3 protein. The data hold about 500,000 distinct CDR3 sequences, with approximately 17% observed a single time. This specimen was CD4+ T cells sorted from PBMCs, taken around 2 years after vaccination. These receptor sequences come from a man between 50 and 69 years old who received an inactivated influenza vaccine.

This clonotype was detected a few times. The chain carries TRBV5-1 and TRBJ2-7, with a weak D call TRBD1 (6 bases). The V gene lost 0 bases and the J gene lost 4 bases, with 11 bases spanning the gap. The CDR3 runs to 14 residues. Looked up from germline, CDR1 is SGHRS and CDR2 is YFSETQ. DNA of the CDR3: TGCGCCAGCAGCTTGGGTATGGGGGCTTACGAGCAGTACTTC. It translates to CASSLGMGAYEQYF.

This clonotype has only a few counts. This chain uses TRBV7-2 with TRBJ2-1; TRBD1 aligns across 7 bases. This CDR3 contains 15 residues. Trimming cost V 3 bases and J 0 bases; bases outside gene matches: 2. Germline CDR1 reads SGHTA; CDR2 reads FQGNSA. The CDR3 is CASSLTGHSYNEQFF. CDR3 DNA sequence: TGTGCCAGCAGCTTGACAGGGCACTCCTACAATGAGCAGTTCTTC.

This clonotype has more than one count but fewer than ten. V is TRBV9 and J is TRBJ2-7, with 10 bases identical to TRBD2. V dropped 4 bases and J dropped 13; count of bases not matched to a gene: 23. CDR1 is SGDLS and CDR2 is YYNGEE in the germline V gene. The CDR3 spans 17 residues. Here the CDR3 reads CASSFIIRTGLAVGTYF. In nucleotides, the CDR3 is TGTGCCAGCAGCTTTATAATCCGGACAGGACTAGCGGTGGGCACCTACTTC.

The rearrangement uses TRBV4-3 and TRBJ1-2; D is uncertain. The germline V gene encodes CDR1 LGHNA and CDR2 YSLEER. The V end lost 2 bases, the J end lost 0 bases, and 7 bases lay between the germline ends. CDR3 length equals 14 residues. Written as DNA, the CDR3 is TGCGCCAGCAGCCAAATAGGTGCTAACTATGGCTACACCTTC. This codes for CASSQIGANYGYTF.

The count of this clonotype is one. The V gene is TRBV20-1, the J gene TRBJ2-1; D may be TRBD1 (6 bases). Germline V gene sequence: CDR1 DFQATT, CDR2 SNEGSKA (reference sequence). Deletions cut 5 bases from V and 7 bases from J, with 15 bases between. This CDR3 has 13 residues. DNA of the CDR3: TGCAGTGCTCCACAACAGGGTAGGAATGAGCAGTTCTTC. Translation: CSAPQQGRNEQFF.

V is TRBV4-2 and J is TRBJ2-1; TRBD2 is a possible D gene (6 bases). Trimming pared 0 bases from V and 7 bases from J, leaving 13 bases between. There are 15 residues in the CDR3. Per the germline V gene, CDR1 is LGHNA and CDR2 is YNFKEQ. CDR3 nucleotide sequence: TGTGCCAGCAGCCAAGATGCAGGGAGGACAAATGAGCAGTTCTTC. Residues: CASSQDAGRTNEQFF.

Comment on this clonotype: Just one base apart from a much larger clone, this may be a read error. V is TRBV20-1 and J is TRBJ2-7; D is unclear. The CDR3 length is 15 residues. Germline CDR1 reads DFQATT; CDR2 reads SNEGSKA (reference sequence). The V end was cut by 3 bases, the J end by 4 bases, with 19 bases between. CDR3 amino acids: CSASGSATLFYEQYF. The CDR3 DNA reads as TGCAGTGCTAGTGGATCCGCGACACTGTTTTACGAGCAGTACTTC.

This clonotype was picked up a small number of times. The V gene is TRBV5-1, the J gene TRBJ2-1; D possibly matches TRBD1 or TRBD2 (6 bases each). This CDR3 region has 16 residues. V shed 6 bases and J shed 3 bases, with 19 bases lying between them. Germline assignment: CDR1 SGHRS and CDR2 YFSETQ. The CDR3 nucleotides are TGCGCCAGCATTGGAGGGTCGGGGGCCTACTACAATGAGCAGTTCTTC. Translating it yields CASIGGSGAYYNEQFF.